The rows below give T cell receptor beta chains drawn from one sample of a study of T cell repertoires in cytomegalovirus infection. Antigen specificity for these receptors is unknown. TCRdb reanalysed the reads using MiXCR and keeps one entry per CDR3 protein. This sample has 50,000 or so distinct CDR3 sequences; approximately 22% occur once, and the top ten carry roughly 18%. Specimen: PBMCs, sequenced either directly or after in vitro stimulation (not recorded which). These receptors originate from a human donor in good health (CMV status not recorded). Some clones in this sample may be carry-over from other donors' samples. Both conserved end residues are trimmed from each CDR3. The order of the fields is J gene, V gene, CDR3 protein.

J: TRBJ1-1
V: TRBV15
CDR3: ATSRRGESEAF

J: TRBJ2-3
V: TRBV2
CDR3: ASKLAGGPDTQY

J: TRBJ2-2
V: TRBV7-2
CDR3: ASSLSSSGELF

J: TRBJ2-2
V: TRBV4-2
CDR3: ASSQVRSRSPGELF

J: TRBJ2-4
V: TRBV6-1
CDR3: ASGSVRRAKNIQY

J: TRBJ1-3
V: TRBV7-2
CDR3: ASSSQISSGNTIY

J: TRBJ1-5
V: TRBV12-3/TRBV12-4
CDR3: ASSLSVRGLQPQH

J: TRBJ2-7
V: TRBV5-5
CDR3: ASSYRENYEQY

J: TRBJ2-7
V: TRBV7-2
CDR3: ASSSSGGEYYEQY

J: TRBJ1-5
V: TRBV6-4
CDR3: ASSAQVNQPQH

J: TRBJ1-5
V: TRBV12-3/TRBV12-4
CDR3: ASSFTAAQPQH

J: TRBJ1-5
V: TRBV9
CDR3: ASSPTRPQH

J: TRBJ2-1
V: TRBV20-1
CDR3: SARDLLASGRRGSSYNEQF

J: TRBJ2-3
V: TRBV7-9
CDR3: ASSGPGQTLADTQY

J: TRBJ2-1
V: TRBV3-1
CDR3: ASSQDRTSGGVYNEQF

J: TRBJ2-5
V: TRBV5-4
CDR3: ASSRTSGSRETQY

J: TRBJ2-2
V: TRBV4-3
CDR3: ASRAVTGELF

J: TRBJ2-1
V: TRBV2
CDR3: ATQRLASRDNEQF

J: TRBJ2-2
V: TRBV7-2
CDR3: ASSSYRTVTGELF

J: TRBJ2-1
V: TRBV2
CDR3: ASGLAGENEQF

J: TRBJ1-2
V: TRBV4-1
CDR3: ASSQVYGGDYGYT

J: TRBJ1-2
V: TRBV5-4
CDR3: ASTGGVKNYGYT

J: TRBJ2-7
V: TRBV6-1
CDR3: ASSERTGLYEQY

J: TRBJ2-3
V: TRBV25-1
CDR3: ASLPPLTNPSTDTQY

J: TRBJ2-7
V: TRBV7-2
CDR3: ASSFRLASYEQY

J: TRBJ2-7
V: TRBV6-2/TRBV6-3
CDR3: ASSALNYEQY

J: TRBJ2-2
V: TRBV20-1
CDR3: SARFRTGELF

J: TRBJ2-2
V: TRBV19
CDR3: ASSHGELF

J: TRBJ1-6
V: TRBV19
CDR3: ASGLGQLNSPLH

J: TRBJ1-2
V: TRBV7-9
CDR3: ASSYPSGGPSDGYT

J: TRBJ1-2
V: TRBV2
CDR3: ASSRRDRAFH

J: TRBJ2-3
V: TRBV7-9
CDR3: ASSLGTSTDTQY

J: TRBJ2-3
V: TRBV5-1
CDR3: ASSEIRGTPTDTQY

J: TRBJ2-3
V: TRBV7-2
CDR3: ASSLVPSGSTDTQY

J: TRBJ2-1
V: TRBV5-4
CDR3: ASSLDQGSYNEQF

J: TRBJ2-4
V: TRBV7-2
CDR3: ASSPQAKQGKNIQY

J: TRBJ1-5
V: TRBV10-2
CDR3: ASGGAGAGNQPQH

J: TRBJ1-5
V: TRBV7-2
CDR3: ASSTSGTGGSNQPQH

J: TRBJ2-3
V: TRBV7-2
CDR3: ASSLAGGAAGGPADTQY